The clone carrying this T cell receptor (beta chain) appeared a few times. What it binds is not known. The record originates from a study of blood T cells in healthy people across ages. General observations from the study: Long-lived donors exceeded aged donors in naive CD4+ cells and diversity.

PCR was performed a second time for about 6 to 11 cycles using a sample-barcoded 5' primer and a J-beta primer mix. Each TCR beta cDNA got a 12-nucleotide random molecular identifier. From the 5' RACE reads, TCRdb called clonotypes with MiXCR, one entry per CDR3 protein. The table shows about 730,000 distinct CDR3 sequences, with around 40% occurring only once. This CDR3 spans 15 amino acids. Germline CDR1 SGHTA, CDR2 FQGTGA. The junction had 10 bases not matched to a gene; V was cut back by 5 bases and J by 5 bases. This sequence was found in a woman aged 60-75 years in good health. The sample taken for sequencing was blood. This chain connects TRBV7-3 to TRBJ1-1; 8 bases match TRBD1. As DNA, the CDR3 is TGTGCCAGCAGCGCGGACAGGGTCGCCGGTACTGAAGCTTTCTTT. Translated, it gives CASSADRVAGTEAFF.